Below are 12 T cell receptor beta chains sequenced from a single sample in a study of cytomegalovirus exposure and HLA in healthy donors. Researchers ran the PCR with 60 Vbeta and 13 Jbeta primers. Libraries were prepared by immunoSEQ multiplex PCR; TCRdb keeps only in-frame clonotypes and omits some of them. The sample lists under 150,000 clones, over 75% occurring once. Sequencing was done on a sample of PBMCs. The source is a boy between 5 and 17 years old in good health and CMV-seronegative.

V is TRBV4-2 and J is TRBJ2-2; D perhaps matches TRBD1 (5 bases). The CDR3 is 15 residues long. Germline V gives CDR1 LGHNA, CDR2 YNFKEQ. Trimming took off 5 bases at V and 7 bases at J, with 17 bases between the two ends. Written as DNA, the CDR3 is TGTGCCAGCAGCGAGAGGACAAGCCCCATCGGGGAGCTGTTTTTT. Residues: CASSERTSPIGELFF.

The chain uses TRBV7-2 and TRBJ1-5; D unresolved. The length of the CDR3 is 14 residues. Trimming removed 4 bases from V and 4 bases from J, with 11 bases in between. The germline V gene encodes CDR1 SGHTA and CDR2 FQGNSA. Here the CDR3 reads CASSSKYQNQPQHF. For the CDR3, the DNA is TGTGCCAGCAGCTCTAAGTACCAAAATCAGCCCCAGCATTTT.

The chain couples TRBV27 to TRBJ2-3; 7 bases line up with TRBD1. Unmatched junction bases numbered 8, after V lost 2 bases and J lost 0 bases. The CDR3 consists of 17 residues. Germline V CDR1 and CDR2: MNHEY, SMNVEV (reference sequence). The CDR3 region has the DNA TGTGCCAGCAGTTTAATGTGGGGACAGTGGAGCACAGATACGCAGTATTTT. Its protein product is CASSLMWGQWSTDTQYF.

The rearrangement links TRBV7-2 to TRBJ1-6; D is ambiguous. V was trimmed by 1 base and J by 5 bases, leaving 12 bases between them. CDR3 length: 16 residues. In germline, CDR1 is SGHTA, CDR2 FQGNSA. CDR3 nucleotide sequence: TGTGCCAGCAGCTTAGGCGGCGGGCGCAATAATTCACCCCTCCACTTT. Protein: CASSLGGGRNNSPLHF.

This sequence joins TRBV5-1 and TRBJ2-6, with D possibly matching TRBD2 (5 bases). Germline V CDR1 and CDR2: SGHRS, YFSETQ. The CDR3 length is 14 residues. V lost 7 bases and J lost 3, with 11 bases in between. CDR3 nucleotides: TGCGCCAGCGGCGCGGGTAATGGGGCCAACGTCCTGACTTTC. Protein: CASGAGNGANVLTF.

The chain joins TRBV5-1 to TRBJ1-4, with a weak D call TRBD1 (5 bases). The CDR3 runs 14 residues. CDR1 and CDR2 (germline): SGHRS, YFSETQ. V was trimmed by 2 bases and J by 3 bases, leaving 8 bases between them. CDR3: CASSFGGSNEKLFF. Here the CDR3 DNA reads TGCGCCAGCAGCTTCGGGGGGTCTAATGAAAAACTGTTTTTT.

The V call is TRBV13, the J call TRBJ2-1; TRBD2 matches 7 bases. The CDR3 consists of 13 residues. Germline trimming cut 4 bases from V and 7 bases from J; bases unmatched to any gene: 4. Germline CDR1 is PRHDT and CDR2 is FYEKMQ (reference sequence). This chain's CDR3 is CASSSTSPNEQFF. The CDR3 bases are TGTGCCAGCAGCTCGACTAGCCCTAATGAGCAGTTCTTC.

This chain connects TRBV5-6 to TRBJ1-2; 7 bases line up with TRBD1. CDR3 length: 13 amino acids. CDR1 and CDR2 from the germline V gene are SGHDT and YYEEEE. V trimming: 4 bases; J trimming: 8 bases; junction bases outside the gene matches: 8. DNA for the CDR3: TGTGCCAGCAGCCCAGACAGGGTAGTAGGCTACACCTTC. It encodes CASSPDRVVGYTF. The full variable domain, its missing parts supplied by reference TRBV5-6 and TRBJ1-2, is DAGVTQSPTHLIKTRGQQVTLRCSPKSGHDTVSWYQQALGQGPQFIFQYYEEEERQRGNFPDRFSGHQFPNYSSELNVNALLLGDSALYLCASSPDRVVGYTFGSGTRLTVV.

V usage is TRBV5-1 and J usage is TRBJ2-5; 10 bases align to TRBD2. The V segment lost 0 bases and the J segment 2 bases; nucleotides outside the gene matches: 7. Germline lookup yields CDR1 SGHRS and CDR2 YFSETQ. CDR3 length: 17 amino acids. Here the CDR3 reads CASSLASNSGGQETQYF. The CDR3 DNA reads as TGCGCCAGCAGCTTGGCCTCTAATAGCGGGGGGCAAGAGACCCAGTACTTC.

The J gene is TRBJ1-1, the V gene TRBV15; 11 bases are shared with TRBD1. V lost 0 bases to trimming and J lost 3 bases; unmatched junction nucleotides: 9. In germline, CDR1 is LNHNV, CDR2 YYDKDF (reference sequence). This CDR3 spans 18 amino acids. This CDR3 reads CATSRDRGTGGLDTEAFF. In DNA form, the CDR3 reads TGTGCCACCAGCAGAGATCGGGGGACAGGGGGACTCGACACTGAAGCTTTCTTT.

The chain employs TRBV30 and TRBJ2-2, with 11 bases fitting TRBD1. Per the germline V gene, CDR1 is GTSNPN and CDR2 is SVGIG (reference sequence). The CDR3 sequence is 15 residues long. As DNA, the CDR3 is TGTGCTTTGGAGTCGGGACAGGGGGTTACCGGGGAGCTGTTTTTT. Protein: CALESGQGVTGELFF.

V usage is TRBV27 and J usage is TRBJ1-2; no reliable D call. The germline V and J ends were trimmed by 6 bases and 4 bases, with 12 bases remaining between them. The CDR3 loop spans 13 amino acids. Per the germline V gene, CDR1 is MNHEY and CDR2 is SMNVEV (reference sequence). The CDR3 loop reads CASSRERSYGYTF. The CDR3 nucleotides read TGTGCCAGCAGCCGGGAGCGCAGCTATGGCTACACCTTC.